These T cell receptor beta chains were read from a single sample in a study of OX40 agonist ivuxolimab in advanced cancers. The table came from immunoSEQ multiplex PCR; TCRdb's copy has only in-frame clones and leaves some out. Altogether 73,000 or so clones are present, approximately 83% being singletons, with the ten largest covering 0.6% to 0.8%. The specimen was CD4+ or CD8+ T cells sorted from blood, collected in a trial of the OX40 agonist ivuxolimab. These receptors were collected from an adult with an advanced solid tumor such as melanoma, head and neck, liver or kidney cancer. CDR3s include the opening cysteine and the closing phenylalanine or tryptophan. The D gene is left open where the match is weak. Expanded clones are given a class, and other clones once, few, many or no size at all.

TGTGCCAGCAGTTTTAGCCAGGGACCCGCGCCATACGAGCAGTACTTC,CASSFSQGPAPYEQYF,TRBV28,TRBJ2-7,.,.
TGTGCCTGGAGGGGCACCGGGGAGCTGTTTTTT,CAWRGTGELFF,TRBV30,TRBJ2-2,.,.
TGTGCCAGCAGCCGGACAGAACCCTACGAGCAGTACTTC,CASSRTEPYEQYF,TRBV7-2,TRBJ2-7,once,.
TGTGCCAGCAGCCTGAGGGGGATGGAACAGCCCCAGCATTTT,CASSLRGMEQPQHF,TRBV5-6,TRBJ1-5,.,.
TGTGCCAGCTCACCAGCGGGAATAAGCTATGGCTACACCTTC,CASSPAGISYGYTF,TRBV18,TRBJ1-2,.,.
TGTGCCAGCGGGCTTAGCGGGAGACGAGAGACCCAGTACTTC,CASGLSGRRETQYF,TRBV27,TRBJ2-5,.,TRBD2
TGTGCCACCGTGACAGCGGCTAACTATGGCTACACCTTC,CATVTAANYGYTF,TRBV28,TRBJ1-2,.,.
TGTGCCAGCAGCGTAGCGGGACTCTCAGAGACCCAGTACTTC,CASSVAGLSETQYF,TRBV9,TRBJ2-5,.,.
TGTGCCAGCAGGGGGGCCTCCTATGAGCAGTTCTTC,CASRGASYEQFF,TRBV9,TRBJ2-1,.,.
TGTGCCAGCAGTCCCCGTTGGTCCGTAGACGGAGGGGAGACCCAGTACTTC,CASSPRWSVDGGETQYF,TRBV27,TRBJ2-5,.,.
TGTGCCACCAGCAGAGAAGACAGACTAGCCAAAAACATTCAGTACTTC,CATSREDRLAKNIQYF,TRBV15,TRBJ2-4,.,.
TGTGCCAGCGGTTGGGGCTCAACCACTGAAGCTTTCTTT,CASGWGSTTEAFF,TRBV6-6,TRBJ1-1,.,.
TGTGCCAGCAGCTTCACTGATTTGGACAGGCAGGCTGAAGCTTTCTTT,CASSFTDLDRQAEAFF,TRBV5-6,TRBJ1-1,.,TRBD1
TGTGCCAGCAGCTCCACCGTCGGGACTGCAACCGGGGAGCTGTTTTTT,CASSSTVGTATGELFF,TRBV7-8,TRBJ2-2,.,.
TGTGCCAGTAGTTGGGGGGCAGCGGGGAGGAGCACAGATACGCAGTATTTT,CASSWGAAGRSTDTQYF,TRBV19,TRBJ2-3,.,.
TGTGCCAGCAGCGCCAACAGGGTGAATGAGCAGTTCTTC,CASSANRVNEQFF,TRBV11-2,TRBJ2-1,.,.
TGTGCCAGCAGTGGGGGACTAACAGGCACAGATACGCAGTATTTT,CASSGGLTGTDTQYF,TRBV6-5,TRBJ2-3,.,TRBD2
TGCGCCAGCAGCTTGGTTGATCACGGCGAGCAGTACTTC,CASSLVDHGEQYF,TRBV5-1,TRBJ2-7,.,.
TGTGCCAGCAGCTTAGGGGACAGCTATGGCTACACCTTC,CASSLGDSYGYTF,TRBV7-9,TRBJ1-2,.,TRBD1
TGCGCCAGCAGCCAAGATCTGGTCGGATCCTACGAGCAGTACTTC,CASSQDLVGSYEQYF,TRBV4-1,TRBJ2-7,.,.
TGTGCCAGCAGTTTACAGGTTCGGGGAGGTGAAGCTTTCTTT,CASSLQVRGGEAFF,TRBV2,TRBJ1-1,once,.
TGTGCCTGGAGTCCTCCACTAGGGATCTCCTACGAGCAGTACTTC,CAWSPPLGISYEQYF,TRBV30,TRBJ2-7,.,.
TGCGCCAGCAGCTTGTACGGAGGGGCGGACAATGAGCAGTTCTTC,CASSLYGGADNEQFF,TRBV5-1,TRBJ2-1,.,.
TGTGCCAGTAGTATAGGAGGGGGCGGTCGGGAGACCCAGTACTTC,CASSIGGGGRETQYF,TRBV19,TRBJ2-5,once,TRBD1
TGTGCCAGCAGTGGTTTGCGGGAGGGAGTGTGGTACAATGAGCAGTTCTTC,CASSGLREGVWYNEQFF,TRBV6-1,TRBJ2-1,.,TRBD2
TGTGCCAGTACCCAAACGGTGGCTAGTCAAGAGACCCAGTACTTC,CASTQTVASQETQYF,TRBV19,TRBJ2-5,.,.